This note documents a single TCR beta chain sequence. The antigen it recognizes is unknown. It has no much larger one-base neighbor in the sample; base qualities were not kept. The donors belonged to the validation cohort of about 120 subjects, which was separate from the roughly 700-subject first cohort. The data derive from a study of cytomegalovirus exposure and HLA in healthy donors (dated by TCRdb to 2016 to 2017). Study-wide context: According to a later analysis, one platform produced both the 110 or so validation repertoires and the 666 repertoires of the first cohort. The study aimed to test whether cataloging public T cell receptors could reveal signatures of past pathogen exposure. Besides the first cohort of 500 to 700 subjects, a separate validation cohort made up of about 120 different subjects was used. To predict cytomegalovirus infection status, the study brought together high-throughput TCR immunosequencing, statistical association of individual TCRs with disease status, and machine learning. The investigation overall reported the following: According to the authors, the approach could potentially be generalized to other disease states and immunological phenotypes. The classifier was reported to diagnose cytomegalovirus status with high specificity and sensitivity in both the original cohort and the validation cohort. A few of the identified cytomegalovirus-associated TCR beta chains were confirmed in vitro to be specific for cytomegalovirus antigens. Most TCR sequences were seen in very few donors, while some public TCRs were found in many individuals. The study listed 164 TCR beta chains as associated with cytomegalovirus. A later analysis had no HLA typing for the validation cohort, so co-occurrence there was scored across all 120 or so repertoires. Of the cluster scores, about 94% were above 0 in a later analysis, which found that TCRs clustered in the first cohort also tended to co-occur in the roughly 130 validation repertoires.

The method behind the library was the immunoSEQ multiplex PCR assay. As for how the authors treated the data: A statistical classification framework was built for diagnosing cytomegalovirus status from the catalog of TCR beta chain sequences. TCRdb provides this immuneACCESS table in a form limited to in-frame rearrangements. Some clones are lacking; in checked studies, under half of them reflect an unresolved V gene, and why the rest are absent is not known. From that table come the V and J calls and clone size; the DNA was used to work out D and trimming. The sample table lists 100,000 to 150,000 clones, over 65% of them with a count of one. The ten biggest clones cover under 2.5% of the sample. Spanning cysteine to phenylalanine, the CDR3 consists of 18 amino acids. Only CDR3 DNA is held: 54 bases, read in frame from base 1. Trimming leaves V shorter by 5 bases and J shorter by 1 base, with the junction holding 11 bases beyond the gene matches. Per the germline V gene, SGHRS is the CDR1 and YFSETQ is the CDR2.

The sample taken for sequencing was PBMCs. The V gene is TRBV5-1 and the J gene is TRBJ2-6; the junction holds 8 bases that match TRBD1. The sequence derives from a woman in her thirties in good health and CMV-seronegative. CDR3 protein: CASRWGAGGFSGANVLTF. The DNA is TGCGCCAGCAGATGGGGAGCAGGGGGCTTTTCTGGGGCCAACGTCCTGACTTTC.